The 2 T cell receptor beta chains given below trace back to one sample, sequenced in a study of T-cell reconstitution after alpha-beta-depleted transplantation in children. The library targeted TCRbeta and was prepared with unique molecular identifiers. Via MiXCR, TCRdb re-called the PCR reads, giving one row per CDR3 protein. Among around 600,000 distinct CDR3 sequences listed, roughly 24% were seen once. The sample consisted of PBMCs, mostly from graft donor cells, taken 360 days after TCRalphabeta/CD19-depleted stem cell transplant. The source is a boy under two years old who had a stem cell transplant for acute myeloid leukemia, so the T cells may come from the graft donor.

This rearrangement joins TRBV7-9 to TRBJ2-1; a possible D gene is TRBD1 (6 bases). The CDR3 is 16 residues long. The V gene lost 0 bases and the J gene lost 2 bases, with 11 bases spanning the gap. Germline V CDR1 and CDR2: SEHNR, FQNEAQ (reference sequence). The CDR3 loop is CASSLAGQRTYNEQFF. Here the CDR3 DNA reads TGTGCCAGCAGCTTAGCTGGACAGCGGACCTACAATGAGCAGTTCTTC.

The chain is built from TRBV6-5 and TRBJ2-1; maybe TRBD2 (5 bases). The CDR3 has 17 amino acids. V was shortened by 2 bases and J by 5 bases, with 19 bases between the two germline ends. Germline loops: CDR1 MNHEY, CDR2 SVGAGI. This CDR3 reads CASSYLVWGIGNNEQFF. Here the CDR3 DNA reads TGTGCCAGCAGTTACCTTGTATGGGGAATCGGGAACAATGAGCAGTTCTTC.